The T cell receptor beta chain under discussion was sequenced for a study of CD8+ T cells in alopecia areata. Study as a whole: Treatment of the treated patients consisted of oral tofacitinib, 5 to 10 mg twice daily.

CDR3 length equals 16 residues. Germline CDR1 reads SGDLS; CDR2 reads YYNGEE. V lost 4 bases and J 2 bases, leaving 18 bases between the germline ends. Sequencing relied on a cDNA template that was reverse transcribed from extracted RNA. Using immunoSEQ multiplex PCR, the repertoire was profiled, and TCRdb retains in-frame clones only, with some absent. This sample has under 250,000 clones, with 50% to 60% found just once. The material was CD4+ T cells sorted from blood, obtained at week 0. This TCR was sampled from a human donor with alopecia areata. The J gene is TRBJ2-5, the V gene TRBV9; possibly TRBD2 for D (5 bases). CDR3 sequence (DNA): TGTGCCAGCAGCTCCCAGGACTCAGGATCACAAGAGACCCAGTACTTC. Protein sequence: CASSSQDSGSQETQYF.